The rows below give T cell receptor beta chains drawn from one sample of a study of T cell responses to AZD1222 COVID-19 vaccine. TCRdb's table, derived via immunoSEQ multiplex PCR, lists solely in-frame clones and lacks some. This table holds some 130,000 clones, roughly 88% found once. This material consisted of peripheral blood, taken on day 0 of MenACWY control vaccination. These receptors came from an adult in good health. CDR3s include the opening cysteine and the closing phenylalanine or tryptophan. Fields, in order: V gene, D gene, J gene, CDR3 protein. The D gene is left open where the match is weak.

>TRBV28|NA|TRBJ1-2
CASSPREDFYGYTF
>TRBV6-1|TRBD2|TRBJ2-2
CASSEILAGGTGELFF
>TRBV28|TRBD2|TRBJ2-7
CAGSSGSIHREQYF
>TRBV25-1|NA|TRBJ2-1
CASSLRWEQFF
>TRBV9|NA|TRBJ1-1
CASSVKQENTEAFF
>TRBV6-5|NA|TRBJ2-1
CASFGPSYNEQFF
>TRBV27|TRBD1|TRBJ1-2
CASSLRGTGHGYTF
>TRBV30|NA|TRBJ1-1
CAWSAENTEAFF
>TRBV5-1|NA|TRBJ2-5
CASSFAGRQETQYF
>TRBV27|NA|TRBJ1-4
CASSSSTGSSEKLFF
>TRBV6-2/TRBV6-3|NA|TRBJ2-7
CASSSTGPPYEQYF
>TRBV12-1|NA|TRBJ2-3
CASSYSPGGTDTQYF
>TRBV30|NA|TRBJ2-3
CAWSPSTDTQYF
>TRBV7-3|TRBD2|TRBJ2-5
CASSSGLAGSQETQYF
>TRBV5-1|NA|TRBJ2-3
CASSSGGGGTDTQYF
>TRBV27|NA|TRBJ2-7
CASSLFLAGEQYF
>TRBV4-1|TRBD2|TRBJ2-1
CASGRESMGNEQFF
>TRBV28|TRBD1|TRBJ2-7
CASRSRGQGFISYEQYF
>TRBV18|TRBD1|TRBJ1-2
CASSPGQANYGYTF
>TRBV10-3|TRBD2|TRBJ2-3
CAISEPGLAGGDTQYF
>TRBV3-1/TRBV3-2|TRBD2|TRBJ2-3
CASSQDGTSGRKKYF
>TRBV24-1|TRBD2|TRBJ2-5
CATSDFPSRGIAGGEETQYF
>TRBV6-1|NA|TRBJ1-1
CASSEAGRGRWAFF
>TRBV15|TRBD1|TRBJ2-1
CATSDFSGTGVYNEQFF
>TRBV9|NA|TRBJ2-1
CASSPLVWGNEQFF
>TRBV3-1/TRBV3-2|NA|TRBJ1-5
CASSQEGEVDQPQHF
>TRBV2|NA|TRBJ1-2
CASSEVGQVPYGYTF
>TRBV3-1/TRBV3-2|NA|TRBJ2-7
CASSQDRGTYEQYF
>TRBV21-1|NA|TRBJ2-1
CASSKWGGLAGKDPYNEQFF
>TRBV5-1|TRBD1|TRBJ2-2
CASSLGTGGMNTGELFF
>TRBV7-2|TRBD2|TRBJ2-5
CASSFFGSGGETQYF
>TRBV9|NA|TRBJ2-5
CASSVGPGSGETQYF
>TRBV30|NA|TRBJ2-3
CAWSVYRADFTSTDTQYF
>TRBV28|TRBD1|TRBJ1-1
CASSWGQTLMLNTEAFF
>TRBV5-6|TRBD2|TRBJ2-3
CASSLSGTTSTDTQYF
>TRBV28|TRBD1|TRBJ2-1
CASSFRDRARGEQFF
>TRBV4-1|TRBD2|TRBJ2-7
CASSQVLAEGYEQYF
>TRBV7-3|NA|TRBJ2-1
CASSLTQGEQFF
>TRBV6-2/TRBV6-3|TRBD1|TRBJ1-6
CASSDRGLSPLHF
>TRBV4-2|NA|TRBJ1-3
CASSQGGFSGNTIYF
>TRBV19|NA|TRBJ2-2
CASQPYDRLNTGELFF
>TRBV19|NA|TRBJ2-2
CASRGVPNTGELFF
>TRBV6-2/TRBV6-3|TRBD1|TRBJ2-7
CASSYGTGVSEQYF
>TRBV6-5|NA|TRBJ2-7
CASSYQAGVEEQYF
>TRBV13|NA|TRBJ2-7
CASSLMRRDHEQYF